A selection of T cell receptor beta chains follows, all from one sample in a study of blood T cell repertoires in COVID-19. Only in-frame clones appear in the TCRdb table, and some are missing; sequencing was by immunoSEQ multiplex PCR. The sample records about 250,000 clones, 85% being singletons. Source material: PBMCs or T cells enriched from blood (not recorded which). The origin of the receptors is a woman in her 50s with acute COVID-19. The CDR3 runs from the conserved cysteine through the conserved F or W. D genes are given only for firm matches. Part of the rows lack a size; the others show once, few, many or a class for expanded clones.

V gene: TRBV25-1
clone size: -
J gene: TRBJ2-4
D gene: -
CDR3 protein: CASSAGIQKNIQYF
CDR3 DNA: TGTGCCAGCAGTGCCGGGATCCAAAAAAACATTCAGTACTTC

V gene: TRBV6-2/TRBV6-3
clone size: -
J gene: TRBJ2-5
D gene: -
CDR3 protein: CASSGKYGGYQETQYF
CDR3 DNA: TGTGCCAGCAGCGGGAAATACGGGGGTTACCAAGAGACCCAGTACTTC

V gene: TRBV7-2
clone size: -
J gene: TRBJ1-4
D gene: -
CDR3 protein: CASSLVLAGVNNEKLFF
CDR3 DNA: TGTGCCAGCAGCTTAGTCTTAGCGGGGGTCAATAATGAAAAACTGTTTTTT

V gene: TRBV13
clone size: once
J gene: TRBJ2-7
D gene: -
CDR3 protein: CASSLVGQGINEQYF
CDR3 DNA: TGTGCCAGCAGCTTAGTGGGCCAGGGGATCAACGAGCAGTACTTC

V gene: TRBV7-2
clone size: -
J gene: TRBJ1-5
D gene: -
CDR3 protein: CASSSPPGGNQPQHF
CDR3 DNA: TGTGCCAGCAGCTCCCCGCCTGGAGGCAATCAGCCCCAGCATTTT

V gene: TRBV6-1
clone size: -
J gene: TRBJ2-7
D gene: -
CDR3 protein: CASSEGETFYEQYF
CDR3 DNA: TGTGCCAGCAGTGAAGGGGAGACGTTCTACGAGCAGTACTTC

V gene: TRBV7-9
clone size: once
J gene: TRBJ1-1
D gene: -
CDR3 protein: CASSPEAGVFTEAFF
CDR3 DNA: TGTGCCAGCAGTCCAGAGGCGGGTGTTTTCACTGAAGCTTTCTTT

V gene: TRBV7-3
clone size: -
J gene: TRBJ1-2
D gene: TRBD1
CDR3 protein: CASSPSTGGDGYTF
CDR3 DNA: TGTGCCAGCAGCCCCTCGACAGGGGGCGATGGCTACACCTTC

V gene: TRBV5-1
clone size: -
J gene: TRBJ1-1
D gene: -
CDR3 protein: CASSLTTGNTEAFF
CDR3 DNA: TGCGCCAGCAGCTTAACAACAGGGAACACTGAAGCTTTCTTT

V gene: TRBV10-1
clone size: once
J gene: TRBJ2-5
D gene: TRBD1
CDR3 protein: CASSARDRLETQYF
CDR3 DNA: TGCGCCAGCAGTGCCCGGGACAGATTAGAGACCCAGTACTTC

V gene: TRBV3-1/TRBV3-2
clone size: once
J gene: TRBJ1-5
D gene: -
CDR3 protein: CASSQDFTGYNQPQHF
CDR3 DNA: TGTGCCAGCAGCCAAGATTTTACCGGTTACAATCAGCCCCAGCATTTT

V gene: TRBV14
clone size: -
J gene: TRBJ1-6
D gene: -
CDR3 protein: CASSPQSSPLHF
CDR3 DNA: TGTGCCAGCAGCCCACAAAGTTCACCCCTCCACTTT

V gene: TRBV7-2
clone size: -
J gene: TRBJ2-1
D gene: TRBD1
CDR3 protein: CASRLARGPYEQFF
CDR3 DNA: TGTGCCAGCCGCCTGGCGAGGGGGCCGTATGAGCAGTTCTTC

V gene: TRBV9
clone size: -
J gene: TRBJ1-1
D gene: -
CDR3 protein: CASSVDGQSGTEAFF
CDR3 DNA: TGTGCCAGCAGCGTAGATGGACAGTCGGGCACTGAAGCTTTCTTT

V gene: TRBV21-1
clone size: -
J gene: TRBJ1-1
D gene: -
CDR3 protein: CASSRDRGPRTEAFF
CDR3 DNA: TGTGCCAGCAGCAGGGACAGGGGGCCGAGGACTGAAGCTTTCTTT

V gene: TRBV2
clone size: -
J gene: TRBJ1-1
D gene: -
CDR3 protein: CASSEAAGWSTEAFF
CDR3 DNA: TGTGCCAGCAGTGAAGCGGCAGGGTGGAGCACTGAAGCTTTCTTT

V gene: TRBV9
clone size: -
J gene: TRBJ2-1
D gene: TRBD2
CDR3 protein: CASSEGGLADYNEQFF
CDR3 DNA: TGTGCCAGCAGCGAGGGGGGACTAGCGGACTACAATGAGCAGTTCTTC

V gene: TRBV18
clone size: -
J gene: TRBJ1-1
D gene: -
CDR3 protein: CASSPVGQNTEAFF
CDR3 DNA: TGTGCCAGCTCACCGGTGGGACAGAACACTGAAGCTTTCTTT

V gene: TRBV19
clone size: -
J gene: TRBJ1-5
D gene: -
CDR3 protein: CASSIEAPSNQPQHF
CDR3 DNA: TGTGCCAGTAGTATAGAGGCACCTAGCAATCAGCCCCAGCATTTT

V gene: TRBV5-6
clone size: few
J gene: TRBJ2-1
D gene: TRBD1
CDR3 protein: CASSSTRDRARGEQFF
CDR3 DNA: TGTGCCAGCAGCTCAACCCGGGACAGGGCGAGGGGTGAGCAGTTCTTC

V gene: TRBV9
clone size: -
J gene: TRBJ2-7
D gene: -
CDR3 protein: CASSVEARDYEQYF
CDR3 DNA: TGTGCCAGCAGCGTAGAAGCACGGGACTACGAGCAGTACTTC

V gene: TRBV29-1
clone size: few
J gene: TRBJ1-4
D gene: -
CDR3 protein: CSAIGGPNEKLFF
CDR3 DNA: TGCAGCGCCATTGGAGGACCTAATGAAAAACTGTTTTTT

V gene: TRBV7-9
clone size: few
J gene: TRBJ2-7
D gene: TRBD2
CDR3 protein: CASSTSGVPYEQYF
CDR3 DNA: TGTGCCAGCAGCACTAGCGGGGTCCCCTACGAGCAGTACTTC

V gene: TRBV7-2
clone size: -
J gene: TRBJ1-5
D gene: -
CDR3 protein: CASSLMGGGGTNQPQHF
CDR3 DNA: TGTGCCAGCAGCTTGATGGGCGGCGGGGGAACCAATCAGCCCCAGCATTTT